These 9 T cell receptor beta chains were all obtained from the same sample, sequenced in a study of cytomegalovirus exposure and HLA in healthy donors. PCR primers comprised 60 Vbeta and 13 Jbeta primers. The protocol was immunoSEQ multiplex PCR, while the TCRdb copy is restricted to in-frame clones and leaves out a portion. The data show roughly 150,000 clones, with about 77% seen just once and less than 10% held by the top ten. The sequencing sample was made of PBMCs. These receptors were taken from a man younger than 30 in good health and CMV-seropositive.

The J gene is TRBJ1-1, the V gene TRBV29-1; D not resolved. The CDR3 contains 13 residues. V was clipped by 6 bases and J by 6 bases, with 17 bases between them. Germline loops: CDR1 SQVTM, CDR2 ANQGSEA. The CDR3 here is CSVLKTGGAEAFF. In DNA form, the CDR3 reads TGCAGCGTCCTTAAGACGGGAGGCGCTGAAGCTTTCTTT.

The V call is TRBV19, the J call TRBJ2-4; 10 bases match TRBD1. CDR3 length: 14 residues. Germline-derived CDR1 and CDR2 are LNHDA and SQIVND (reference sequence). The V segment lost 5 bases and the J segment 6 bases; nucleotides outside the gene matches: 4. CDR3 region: CASSSRDRGNIQYF. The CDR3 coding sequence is TGTGCCAGTAGTTCCCGGGACAGGGGAAACATTCAGTACTTC.

The CDR3 protein is CASSLENDGGRDTEAFF. In DNA form, the CDR3 reads TGTGCCAGCAGCTTAGAAAATGACGGAGGGCGAGACACTGAAGCTTTCTTT. The gene calls are TRBV11-2 and TRBJ1-1, with D uncertain. Germline-derived CDR1 and CDR2 are SGHAT and FQNNGV. The CDR3 extends over 17 amino acids. The V gene lost 0 bases and the J gene lost 3 bases, with 17 bases spanning the gap.

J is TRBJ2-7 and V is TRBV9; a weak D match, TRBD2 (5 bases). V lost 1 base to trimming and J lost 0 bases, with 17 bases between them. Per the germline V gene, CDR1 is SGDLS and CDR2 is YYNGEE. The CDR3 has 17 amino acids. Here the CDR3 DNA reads TGTGCCAGCAGCGTACGTCCGGGCGGGTTTAGCTCCTACGAGCAGTACTTC. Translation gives CASSVRPGGFSSYEQYF. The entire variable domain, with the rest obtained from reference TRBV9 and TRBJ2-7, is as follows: DSGVTQTPKHLITATGQRVTLRCSPRSGDLSVYWYQQSLDQGLQFLIQYYNGEERAKGNILERFSAQQFPDLHSELNLSSLELGDSALYFCASSVRPGGFSSYEQYFGPGTRLTVT.

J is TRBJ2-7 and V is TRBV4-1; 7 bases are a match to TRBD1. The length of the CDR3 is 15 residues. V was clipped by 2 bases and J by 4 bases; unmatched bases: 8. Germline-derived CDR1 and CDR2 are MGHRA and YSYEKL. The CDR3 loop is CASSQNPGQRYEQYF. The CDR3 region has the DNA TGCGCCAGCAGCCAAAATCCGGGACAGAGATACGAGCAGTACTTC.

CDR3 sequence (DNA): TGTGCCAGCAGTATTGGACAGGGTGCTGAAAAACTGTTTTTT. Protein product: CASSIGQGAEKLFF. The rearrangement joins TRBV28 to TRBJ1-4, with 8 nucleotides matching TRBD1. The junction had 6 bases not matched to a gene; V was cut back by 5 bases and J by 7 bases. Per the germline V gene, CDR1 is MDHEN and CDR2 is SYDVKM. The CDR3 loop spans 14 amino acids.

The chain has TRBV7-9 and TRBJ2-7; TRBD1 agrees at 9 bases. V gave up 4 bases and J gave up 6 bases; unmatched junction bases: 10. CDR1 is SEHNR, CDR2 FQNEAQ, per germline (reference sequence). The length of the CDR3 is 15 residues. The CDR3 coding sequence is TGTGCCAGCAGCTCCCGGGACAGGGTAGAGTCCGAGCAGTACTTC. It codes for CASSSRDRVESEQYF. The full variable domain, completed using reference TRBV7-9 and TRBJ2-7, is DTGVSQNPRHKITKRGQNVTFRCDPISEHNRLYWYRQTLGQGPEFLTYFQNEAQLEKSRLLSDRFSAERPKGSFSTLEIQRTEQGDSAMYLCASSSRDRVESEQYFGPGTRLTVT.

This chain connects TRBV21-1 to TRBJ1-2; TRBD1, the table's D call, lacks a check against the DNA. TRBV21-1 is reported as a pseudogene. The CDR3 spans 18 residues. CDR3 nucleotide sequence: TGTGCCAGCAGCAAAGTTGAGGACAGGGGGGTTACGAACTATGGCTACACCTTC. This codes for CASSKVEDRGVTNYGYTF.

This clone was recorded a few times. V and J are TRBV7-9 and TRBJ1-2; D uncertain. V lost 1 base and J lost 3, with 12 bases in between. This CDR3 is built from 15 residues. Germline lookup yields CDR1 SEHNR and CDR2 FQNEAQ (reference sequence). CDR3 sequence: CASSLGLGVDYGYTF. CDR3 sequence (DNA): TGTGCCAGCAGCTTAGGACTTGGCGTGGACTATGGCTACACCTTC.